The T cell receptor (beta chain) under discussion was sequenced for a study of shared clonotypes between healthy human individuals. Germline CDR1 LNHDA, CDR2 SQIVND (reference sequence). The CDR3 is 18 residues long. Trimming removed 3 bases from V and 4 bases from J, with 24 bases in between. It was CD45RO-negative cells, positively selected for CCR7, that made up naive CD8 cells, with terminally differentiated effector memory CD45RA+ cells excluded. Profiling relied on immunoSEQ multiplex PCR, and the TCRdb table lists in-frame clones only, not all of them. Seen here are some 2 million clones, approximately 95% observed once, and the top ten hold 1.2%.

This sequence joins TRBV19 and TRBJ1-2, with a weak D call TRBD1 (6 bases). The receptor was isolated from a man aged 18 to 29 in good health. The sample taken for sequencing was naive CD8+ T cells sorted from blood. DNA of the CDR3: TGTGCCAGTAGTATGGGGACGACGAGCAGGGGTTATCCCTATGGCTACACCTTC. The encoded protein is CASSMGTTSRGYPYGYTF. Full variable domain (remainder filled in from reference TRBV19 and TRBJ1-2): DGGITQSPKYLFRKEGQNVTLSCEQNLNHDAMYWYRQDPGQGLRLIYYSQIVNDFQKGDIAEGYSVSREKKESFPLTVTSAQKNPTAFYLCASSMGTTSRGYPYGYTFGSGTRLTVV.